The next 17 T cell receptor beta chains were all read from a single sample in a study of blood T cell repertoires in COVID-19. Profiled with immunoSEQ multiplex PCR; TCRdb holds only in-frame clones, not every one. Of some 250,000 clones in the sample, about 90% are singletons; the top ten hold 1.2%. The sequenced material came from PBMCs or T cells enriched from blood (not recorded which). The receptor set was obtained from a human donor in a cohort exposed to, infected with or recovered from COVID-19 (not recorded which). The donor label of this sample is uncertain.

The rearrangement joins TRBV7-9 to TRBJ2-7; no definite D call. Germline-derived CDR1 and CDR2 are SEHNR and FQNEAQ (reference sequence). Trimming took off 2 bases at V and 0 bases at J, with 11 bases between the two ends. The length of the CDR3 is 15 residues. CDR3 residues: CASSLTTRSSYEQYF. The CDR3 DNA is TGTGCCAGCAGCTTAACGACTCGTAGCTCCTACGAGCAGTACTTC.

The chain joins TRBV7-9 to TRBJ2-5; 10 nucleotides line up with TRBD2. This CDR3 has 15 residues. Germline CDR1 is SEHNR and CDR2 is FQNEAQ (reference sequence). The V gene end was trimmed by 6 bases and the J gene end by 1 base; junction bases not matched to a gene: 5. CDR3 in amino acids: CASSLSGGPQETQYF. CDR3 coding DNA: TGTGCCAGCAGTCTTAGCGGGGGGCCCCAAGAGACCCAGTACTTC.

The chain carries TRBV9 and TRBJ1-2; maybe TRBD1 (5 bases). Germline-derived CDR1 and CDR2 are SGDLS and YYNGEE. The CDR3 runs to 15 residues. V was clipped by 0 bases and J by 6 bases, with 15 bases between them. The CDR3 coding sequence is TGTGCCAGCAGCGTAGGGGGACTGGAGATAAATGGCTACACCTTC. Translated: CASSVGGLEINGYTF.

V is TRBV29-1 and J is TRBJ1-2, with D hard to call. The CDR3 is made up of 11 amino acids. Per the germline V gene, CDR1 is SQVTM and CDR2 is ANQGSEA. With 4 bases removed from V and 1 base from J, the gap between germline ends came to 4 bases. The CDR3 bases are TGCAGCGTTGCCGTTAACTATGGCTACACCTTC. Residues: CSVAVNYGYTF.

The chain couples TRBV18 to TRBJ1-6; 10 bases agree with TRBD1. The CDR3 covers 14 residues. The V and J ends lost 4 bases and 10 bases, in that order; junction bases with no gene match: 4. Germline V gene data show CDR1 as KGHSH and CDR2 as LQKENI. The CDR3 loop reads CASSRGQGISPLHF. The CDR3 bases are TGTGCCAGCTCACGGGGACAGGGGATATCACCCCTCCACTTT. Combining the CDR3 with reference TRBV18 and TRBJ1-6 gives the whole variable domain NAGVMQNPRHLVRRRGQEARLRCSPMKGHSHVYWYRQLPEEGLKFMVYLQKENIIDESGMPKERFSAEFPKEGPSILRIQQVVRGDSAAYFCASSRGQGISPLHFGNGTRLTVT.

The chain couples TRBV7-2 to TRBJ2-7, with TRBD1 as a possible D gene (5 bases). Germline loops: CDR1 SGHTA, CDR2 FQGNSA. Trimming removed 5 bases from V and 2 bases from J, with 7 bases in between. The CDR3 spans 12 residues. For the CDR3, the DNA is TGTGCCAGCAGCCAACAGGCCTACGAGCAGTACTTC. It codes for CASSQQAYEQYF.

The CDR3 loop is CASSLRQGGGETQYF. The CDR3 nucleotides read TGTGCCAGCAGCCTTCGACAGGGTGGAGGAGAGACCCAGTACTTC. The chain employs TRBV3-1 (or the pseudogene TRBV3-2) and TRBJ2-5, with 7 bases identical to TRBD1. J gave up 4 bases and V 4 bases, and 9 bases lay outside the gene matches. CDR1 LGHDT and CDR2 YNNKEL come from the germline V gene (reference sequence). The CDR3 spans 15 residues.

This chain connects TRBV5-6 to TRBJ2-3; 8 nucleotides agree with TRBD1. This CDR3 comprises 16 residues. Germline lookup yields CDR1 SGHDT and CDR2 YYEEEE. The trim removed 0 bases at V and 4 bases at J, leaving 7 bases unmatched. CDR3 residues: CASSLEGRGRADTQYF. CDR3 DNA: TGTGCCAGCAGCTTGGAAGGCAGGGGGCGGGCAGATACGCAGTATTTT.

This chain uses TRBV7-8 with TRBJ2-1; a possible D gene is TRBD1 (6 bases). Germline CDR1 is SGHVS and CDR2 is FQNEAQ. CDR3 size: 16 residues. The V and J ends lost 0 bases and 4 bases respectively, with 13 bases between them. The CDR3 DNA reads TGTGCCAGCAGCTTAGCGTTGCAGGGGCCTTACAATGAGCAGTTCTTC. Encoded protein: CASSLALQGPYNEQFF.

The gene calls are TRBV30 and TRBJ1-1, with D possibly being TRBD1 (6 bases). Germline values: CDR1 GTSNPN, CDR2 SVGIG (reference sequence). V lost 3 bases, J lost 5 bases, and 13 bases lay in between. This CDR3 comprises 13 residues. The CDR3 loop reads CAWRGEQGTEAFF. The DNA of the CDR3 is TGTGCCTGGAGGGGTGAACAGGGAACTGAAGCTTTCTTT.

V is TRBV5-1 and J is TRBJ2-5; 9 positions match TRBD2. This CDR3 is 15 amino acids long. Germline lookup yields CDR1 SGHRS and CDR2 YFSETQ. With 3 bases clipped from V and 1 base from J, the junction kept 4 bases outside the gene matches. The CDR3 DNA sequence: TGCGCCAGCAGCTCCGGACTAGCGCTCCAAGAGACCCAGTACTTC. Its translation is CASSSGLALQETQYF.

The genes are TRBV6-5 and TRBJ1-1; D is ambiguous. Trimming took off 6 bases at V and 1 base at J, with 12 bases between the two ends. The CDR3 has 14 amino acids. Per the germline V gene, CDR1 is MNHEY and CDR2 is SVGAGI. The CDR3 bases are TGTGCCAGCAGGAACCAGGTGGGGAACACTGAAGCTTTCTTT. This gives the protein CASRNQVGNTEAFF.

The chain uses TRBV27 and TRBJ1-5; the D is unclear. The CDR3 is 14 amino acids. Trimming removed 3 bases from V and 1 base from J, with 7 bases in between. CDR1 MNHEY and CDR2 SMNVEV come from the germline V gene (reference sequence). The CDR3 sequence is CASSFGVSNQPQHF. CDR3 nucleotides: TGTGCCAGCAGTTTCGGGGTCAGCAATCAGCCCCAGCATTTT.

The V call is TRBV5-8, the J call TRBJ1-1; weak D call: TRBD1 (6 bases). This CDR3 comprises 14 residues. The ends were cut back, 2 bases at V and 1 base at J, with 9 bases in the middle. CDR1 and CDR2 from the germline V gene are SGHTS and YDEGEE. CDR3 residues: CASSLRGGNTEAFF. The CDR3 nucleotides are TGTGCCAGCAGCTTAAGAGGGGGGAACACTGAAGCTTTCTTT.

The rearrangement joins TRBV5-1 to TRBJ1-1, with TRBD1 matching 7 bases. The CDR3 is 14 amino acids. Per germline, CDR1 SGHRS and CDR2 YFSETQ. V shed 0 bases and J 7 bases; nucleotides not matched to a gene: 6. The CDR3 protein is CASSLGQGLSEAFF. The CDR3 DNA reads TGCGCCAGCAGCTTGGGACAGGGTTTGAGTGAAGCTTTCTTT.

V is TRBV9 and J is TRBJ2-2, with 12 bases identical to TRBD1. CDR3 size: 16 residues. With V trimmed by 3 bases and J by 4 bases, 4 bases remained unmatched. The germline gives CDR1 SGDLS, CDR2 YYNGEE. CDR3 sequence: CASSAGQGATTGELFF. The CDR3 nucleotides are TGTGCCAGCAGCGCGGGACAGGGGGCTACCACCGGGGAGCTGTTTTTT.

In its sample, this clone was seen once. The chain combines TRBV27 with TRBJ2-1, with 7 bases that match TRBD1. The germline V gene has CDR1 MNHEY and CDR2 SMNVEV (reference sequence). The V and J ends lost 5 bases and 8 bases, in that order; junction bases with no gene match: 15. There are 16 residues in the CDR3. The CDR3, as DNA: TGTGCCAGCAGTCTTAACACAGGGGTGGGCACGGATGAGCAGTTCTTC. Its protein is CASSLNTGVGTDEQFF.